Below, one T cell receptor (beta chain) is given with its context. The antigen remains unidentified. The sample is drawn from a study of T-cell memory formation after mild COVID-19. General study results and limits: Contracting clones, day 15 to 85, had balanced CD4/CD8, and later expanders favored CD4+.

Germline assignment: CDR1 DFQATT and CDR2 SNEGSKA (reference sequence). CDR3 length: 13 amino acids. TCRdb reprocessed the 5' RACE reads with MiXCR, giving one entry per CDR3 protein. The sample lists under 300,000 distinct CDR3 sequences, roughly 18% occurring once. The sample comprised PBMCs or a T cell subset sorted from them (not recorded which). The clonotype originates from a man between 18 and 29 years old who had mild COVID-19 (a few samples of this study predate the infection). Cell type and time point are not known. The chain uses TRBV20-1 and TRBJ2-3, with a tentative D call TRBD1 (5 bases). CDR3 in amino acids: CSSPGIRTDTQYF. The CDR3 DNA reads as TGCAGCTCGCCAGGGATCCGCACAGATACGCAGTATTTT.